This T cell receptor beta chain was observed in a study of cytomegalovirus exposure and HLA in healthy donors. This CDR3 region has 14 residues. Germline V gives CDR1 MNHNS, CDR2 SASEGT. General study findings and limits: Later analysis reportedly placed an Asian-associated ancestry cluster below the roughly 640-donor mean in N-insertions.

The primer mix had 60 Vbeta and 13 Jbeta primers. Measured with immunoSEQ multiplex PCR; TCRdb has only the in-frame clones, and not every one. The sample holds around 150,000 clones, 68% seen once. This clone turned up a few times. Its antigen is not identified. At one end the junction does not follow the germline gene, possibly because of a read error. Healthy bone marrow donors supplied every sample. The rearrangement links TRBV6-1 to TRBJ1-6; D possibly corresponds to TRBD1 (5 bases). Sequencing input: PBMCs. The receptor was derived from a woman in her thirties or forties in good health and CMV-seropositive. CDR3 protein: CASSEQGDNSPLNF. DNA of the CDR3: TGTGCCAGCAGTGAACAGGGTGATAATTCACCCCTCAACTTT.